This entry lists 8 T cell receptor beta chains sequenced from one sample in a study of T cells in women clearing cervical HPV infection. Clones were read by immunoSEQ multiplex PCR, and TCRdb kept only the in-frame ones, dropping some. The table for this sample gives 7,500 to 9,500 clones. The sequenced sample was blood buffy coat. The origin of the receptors is a woman aged 18-70 years with a cervical HPV16 infection that either progressed to CIN3+ or cleared (not recorded which).

Comment on this clone: The read halts 3 residues ahead of the CDR3 end, with the missing end drawn from the germline J gene. The V and J genes are TRBV5-1 and TRBJ2-3; TRBD1 aligns across 9 bases. The ends lost 2 bases at V and 1 base at J; junction bases unmatched: 5. CDR3 length equals 16 residues. Germline V CDR1 and CDR2: SGHRS, YFSETQ. CDR3 bases read: TGCGCCAGCAGCTTCTCCGGGACAGGGCGCACAGATACG. Protein product: CASSFSGTGRTDT. The whole CDR3 is CASSFSGTGRTDTQYF. The entire variable domain, with the rest obtained from reference TRBV5-1 and TRBJ2-3, is as follows: KAGVTQTPRYLIKTRGQQVTLSCSPISGHRSVSWYQQTPGQGLQFLFEYFSETQRNKGNFPGRFSGRQFSNSRSEMNVSTLELGDSALYLCASSFSGTGRTDTQYFGPGTRLTVL.

This clone is called medium-sized based on its frequency. The read ends 3 residues early relative to the CDR3; the germline J gene fills the gap. V gene TRBV6-2 or TRBV6-3 combines with J gene TRBJ2-4, with 7 bases that match TRBD1. Germline CDR1 is MNHEY and CDR2 is SVGEGT. This CDR3 contains 17 residues. V lost 8 bases, J lost 0 bases, and 13 bases stayed unmatched. The CDR3: CASGEPWGQLAKNIQYF. The covered CDR3 bases are TGTGCCAGCGGCGAACCGTGGGGACAGCTAGCCAAAAACATT.

In regard to this clone: The sequence runs out 3 residues before the end of the CDR3; the remainder is reconstructed from the germline J gene. J is TRBJ2-2 and V is TRBV5-6; a weak D match, TRBD2 (5 bases). Per the germline V gene, CDR1 is SGHDT and CDR2 is YYEEEE. This CDR3 has 15 amino acids. The part of the CDR3 DNA that was read is TGTGCCAGCAGCTTTGAGGGCCGAGGAAATTCACCG. It yields the protein CASSFEGRGNSP. The CDR3, in full, reads CASSFEGRGNSPLFF.

By frequency, this clone is medium-sized (0.01 to 0.1%). The CDR3 goes on 3 residues after the read ends, and that part is filled in from the germline J gene. The chain links TRBV2 to TRBJ1-1; 8 nucleotides line up with TRBD1. V shed 4 bases and J 5 bases; nucleotides not matched to a gene: 9. CDR3 length: 15 residues. Germline V gene sequence: CDR1 SNHLY, CDR2 FYNNEI. The CDR3 bases that were read are TGTGCCAGCAGTGGCTCAGGGGGCGCCATGACTGAA. Amino acid sequence: CASSGSGGAMTE. The full-length CDR3 reads as CASSGSGGAMTEAFF. The whole variable domain, filled in from reference TRBV2 and TRBJ1-1, reads EPEVTQTPSHQVTQMGQEVILRCVPISNHLYFYWYRQILGQKVEFLVSFYNNEISEKSEIFDDQFSVERPDGSNFTLKIRSTKLEDSAMYFCASSGSGGAMTEAFFGQGTRLTVV.

Judged by frequency, this clone is medium-sized. The read gets to within 3 residues of the CDR3 end, and the germline J gene fills in the rest. The J gene is TRBJ2-1, the V gene TRBV18, with D tentatively TRBD2 (6 bases). Germline V lookup: CDR1 KGHSH, CDR2 LQKENI. V was shortened by 3 bases and J by 0 bases, with 6 bases between the two germline ends. The CDR3 spans 14 residues. The CDR3 DNA, read in part, is TGTGCCAGCTCACCTAGCGGCTCCTACAATGAG. As protein: CASSPSGSYNE. The whole CDR3 sequence is CASSPSGSYNEQFF.

By frequency, this clone registers medium-sized (0.01 to 0.1%). The read ends 3 residues early relative to the CDR3; the germline J gene fills the gap. This chain uses TRBV24-1 with TRBJ2-3, with TRBD2 matching 8 bases. Germline CDR1 and CDR2: KGHDR and SFDVKD. This CDR3 is built from 18 residues. The V gene end was trimmed by 2 bases and the J gene end by 2 bases; junction bases not matched to a gene: 11. The CDR3 bases that were read are TGTGCCACCAGTGATTCCCGTAAAGCGGGGGCCCTCACAGATACG. Amino acid sequence: CATSDSRKAGALTDT. The full CDR3 protein reads CATSDSRKAGALTDTQYF.

A remark on this clone: The observed sequence ends 3 residues before the CDR3 terminus, with the missing tail filled in from the germline J gene. J is TRBJ2-7 and V is TRBV11-1; TRBD2 might be the D (5 bases). This CDR3 contains 13 residues. V shed 5 bases and J shed 5 bases, with 13 bases lying between them. Germline V lookup: CDR1 SGHAT, CDR2 FQDESV (reference sequence). CDR3 bases read: TGTGCCAGCAGCGACTACACCGGGAACGAG. The encoded protein is CASSDYTGNE. From start to end, the CDR3 is CASSDYTGNEQYF.

Comments on this clone: From the germline J gene comes the end of the CDR3, since the read stops 3 residues before it. V is TRBV10-3 and J is TRBJ1-3; TRBD1 might be the D (5 bases). Between the trimmed V and J ends, which lost 8 bases and 0 bases, there was a span of 14 bases. CDR3 size: 15 residues. The germline V gene has CDR1 ENHRY and CDR2 SYGVKD. The covered CDR3 bases are TGTGCCATCCGTTTCAGGGATTTCTCTGGAAACACC. Its translation is CAIRFRDFSGNT. In full, the CDR3 reads CAIRFRDFSGNTIYF.